The sequence of this T cell receptor beta chain was determined in a study of beta chain features in type 1 diabetes. Notes on the study in general: Among all four CD4+ subsets, Type 1 diabetes patients had TCRB CDR3s that were moderately but significantly shorter.

The entirety of the isolated RNA underwent reverse transcription, so expressed TCRB transcripts were sequenced. Measured with immunoSEQ multiplex PCR; TCRdb has only the in-frame clones, and not every one. Of about 700,000 clones in the sample, about an eighth were seen once. CDR1 and CDR2 from the germline V gene are MGHDK and SYGVNS. There are 16 residues in the CDR3. V shed 5 bases, J shed 5 bases, and the junction held 11 bases outside the gene matches. As for this clone: What it recognizes is unknown.

The clonotype originates from a man aged 18 to 29 with type 1 diabetes. Material for sequencing was naive CD4+ T cells from blood. The genes are TRBV25-1 and TRBJ2-1; 8 nucleotides match TRBD2. CDR3 protein: CASSRLDRTSHNEQFF. For the CDR3, the DNA is TGTGCCAGCAGTCGGTTGGACCGGACTAGCCACAATGAGCAGTTCTTC. Full variable domain (remainder filled in from reference TRBV25-1 and TRBJ2-1): EADIYQTPRYLVIGTGKKITLECSQTMGHDKMYWYQQDPGMELHLIHYSYGVNSTEKGDLSSESTVSRIRTEHFPLTLESARPSHTSQYLCASSRLDRTSHNEQFFGPGTRLTVL.